Below, 8 T cell receptor beta chains from the same sample are listed, as sequenced in a study of technical replicates of blood from a handful of donors. The method was immunoSEQ multiplex PCR; TCRdb's version includes in-frame clones alone and lacks a portion of them. The data hold 75,000 to 90,000 clones, with more than 90% observed a single time. Input material: T cells isolated from PBMCs. Source of these receptors: a human donor in good health.

The genes are TRBV30 and TRBJ1-2; a weak D match, TRBD1 (5 bases). Germline V CDR1 and CDR2: GTSNPN, SVGIG (reference sequence). Trimming cost V 0 bases and J 7 bases, with 12 bases left between them. The CDR3 totals 13 residues. The CDR3: CAWSVGRGTGYTF. The CDR3 DNA reads TGTGCCTGGAGTGTCGGTCGGGGGACTGGCTACACCTTC.

V usage is TRBV5-1 and J usage is TRBJ1-1; a weak D match, TRBD1 (6 bases). Trimming took off 0 bases at V and 5 bases at J, with 11 bases between the two ends. The germline V gene has CDR1 SGHRS and CDR2 YFSETQ. The CDR3 spans 14 residues. This CDR3 reads CASSLVGGATEAFF. For the CDR3, the DNA is TGCGCCAGCAGCTTGGTAGGGGGAGCAACTGAAGCTTTCTTT.

This clone has only one observation. The chain has TRBV10-2 and TRBJ1-6; D is perhaps TRBD1 (6 bases). Deletions cut 2 bases from V and 9 bases from J, with 17 bases between. The CDR3 length is 16 residues. Germline lookup yields CDR1 WSHSY and CDR2 SAAADI. This CDR3 reads CASSEDGTPRRSPLHF. DNA for the CDR3: TGCGCCAGCAGTGAGGACGGGACACCTCGACGTTCACCCCTCCACTTT.

The rearrangement joins TRBV29-1 to TRBJ2-3; perhaps TRBD1 as D (6 bases). V was clipped by 7 bases and J by 0 bases, with 14 bases between them. The CDR3 is made up of 14 amino acids. Germline CDR1 SQVTM, CDR2 ANQGSEA. The CDR3 bases are TGCAGCGCTCGGACAGTATCTAGCACAGATACGCAGTATTTT. It translates to CSARTVSSTDTQYF.

This clone was picked up one time. The gene calls are TRBV4-1 and TRBJ2-7; 8 bases match TRBD2. Germline V CDR1 and CDR2: MGHRA, YSYEKL. This CDR3 has 16 amino acids. After removal of 0 bases from V and 6 bases from J, the junction contained 10 bases not matched to a gene. The CDR3 DNA is TGCGCCAGCAGCCAAGATCTGTTGGGGCTAGCGGGCGAGCAGTACTTC. Its translation is CASSQDLLGLAGEQYF.

This clone was observed a handful of times. The chain is built from TRBV29-1 and TRBJ1-2; D gene ambiguous. V lost 3 bases, J lost 5 bases, and 7 bases lay in between. CDR3 length equals 11 residues. CDR1 SQVTM and CDR2 ANQGSEA come from the germline V gene. The CDR3 region is CSVDAEYGYTF. The CDR3 nucleotides are TGCAGCGTTGATGCGGAGTATGGCTACACCTTC. Combining the CDR3 with reference TRBV29-1 and TRBJ1-2 gives the whole variable domain SAVISQKPSRDICQRGTSLTIQCQVDSQVTMMFWYRQQPGQSLTLIATANQGSEATYESGFVIDKFPISRPNLTFSTLTVSNMSPEDSSIYLCSVDAEYGYTFGSGTRLTVV.

The chain has TRBV11-3 and TRBJ2-1; 8 bases are a match to TRBD1. This CDR3 comprises 17 residues. V trimming: 1 base; J trimming: 6 bases; junction bases outside the gene matches: 11. The V gene's germline CDR1 is SGHNT and CDR2 YENEEA. The CDR3 DNA reads TGTGCCAGCAGCTTAGGCCCGGGACAGGATAACCGCAATGAGCAGTTCTTC. This gives the protein CASSLGPGQDNRNEQFF.

V usage is TRBV5-6 and J usage is TRBJ1-2, with 8 nucleotides matching TRBD1. There are 17 residues in the CDR3. The V and J ends lost 4 bases and 0 bases, in that order; junction bases with no gene match: 11. Germline V gives CDR1 SGHDT, CDR2 YYEEEE. CDR3 coding DNA: TGTGCCAGCAGCCTCCCCCCGGGACAGGCGACTAACTATGGCTACACCTTC. Translation gives CASSLPPGQATNYGYTF.